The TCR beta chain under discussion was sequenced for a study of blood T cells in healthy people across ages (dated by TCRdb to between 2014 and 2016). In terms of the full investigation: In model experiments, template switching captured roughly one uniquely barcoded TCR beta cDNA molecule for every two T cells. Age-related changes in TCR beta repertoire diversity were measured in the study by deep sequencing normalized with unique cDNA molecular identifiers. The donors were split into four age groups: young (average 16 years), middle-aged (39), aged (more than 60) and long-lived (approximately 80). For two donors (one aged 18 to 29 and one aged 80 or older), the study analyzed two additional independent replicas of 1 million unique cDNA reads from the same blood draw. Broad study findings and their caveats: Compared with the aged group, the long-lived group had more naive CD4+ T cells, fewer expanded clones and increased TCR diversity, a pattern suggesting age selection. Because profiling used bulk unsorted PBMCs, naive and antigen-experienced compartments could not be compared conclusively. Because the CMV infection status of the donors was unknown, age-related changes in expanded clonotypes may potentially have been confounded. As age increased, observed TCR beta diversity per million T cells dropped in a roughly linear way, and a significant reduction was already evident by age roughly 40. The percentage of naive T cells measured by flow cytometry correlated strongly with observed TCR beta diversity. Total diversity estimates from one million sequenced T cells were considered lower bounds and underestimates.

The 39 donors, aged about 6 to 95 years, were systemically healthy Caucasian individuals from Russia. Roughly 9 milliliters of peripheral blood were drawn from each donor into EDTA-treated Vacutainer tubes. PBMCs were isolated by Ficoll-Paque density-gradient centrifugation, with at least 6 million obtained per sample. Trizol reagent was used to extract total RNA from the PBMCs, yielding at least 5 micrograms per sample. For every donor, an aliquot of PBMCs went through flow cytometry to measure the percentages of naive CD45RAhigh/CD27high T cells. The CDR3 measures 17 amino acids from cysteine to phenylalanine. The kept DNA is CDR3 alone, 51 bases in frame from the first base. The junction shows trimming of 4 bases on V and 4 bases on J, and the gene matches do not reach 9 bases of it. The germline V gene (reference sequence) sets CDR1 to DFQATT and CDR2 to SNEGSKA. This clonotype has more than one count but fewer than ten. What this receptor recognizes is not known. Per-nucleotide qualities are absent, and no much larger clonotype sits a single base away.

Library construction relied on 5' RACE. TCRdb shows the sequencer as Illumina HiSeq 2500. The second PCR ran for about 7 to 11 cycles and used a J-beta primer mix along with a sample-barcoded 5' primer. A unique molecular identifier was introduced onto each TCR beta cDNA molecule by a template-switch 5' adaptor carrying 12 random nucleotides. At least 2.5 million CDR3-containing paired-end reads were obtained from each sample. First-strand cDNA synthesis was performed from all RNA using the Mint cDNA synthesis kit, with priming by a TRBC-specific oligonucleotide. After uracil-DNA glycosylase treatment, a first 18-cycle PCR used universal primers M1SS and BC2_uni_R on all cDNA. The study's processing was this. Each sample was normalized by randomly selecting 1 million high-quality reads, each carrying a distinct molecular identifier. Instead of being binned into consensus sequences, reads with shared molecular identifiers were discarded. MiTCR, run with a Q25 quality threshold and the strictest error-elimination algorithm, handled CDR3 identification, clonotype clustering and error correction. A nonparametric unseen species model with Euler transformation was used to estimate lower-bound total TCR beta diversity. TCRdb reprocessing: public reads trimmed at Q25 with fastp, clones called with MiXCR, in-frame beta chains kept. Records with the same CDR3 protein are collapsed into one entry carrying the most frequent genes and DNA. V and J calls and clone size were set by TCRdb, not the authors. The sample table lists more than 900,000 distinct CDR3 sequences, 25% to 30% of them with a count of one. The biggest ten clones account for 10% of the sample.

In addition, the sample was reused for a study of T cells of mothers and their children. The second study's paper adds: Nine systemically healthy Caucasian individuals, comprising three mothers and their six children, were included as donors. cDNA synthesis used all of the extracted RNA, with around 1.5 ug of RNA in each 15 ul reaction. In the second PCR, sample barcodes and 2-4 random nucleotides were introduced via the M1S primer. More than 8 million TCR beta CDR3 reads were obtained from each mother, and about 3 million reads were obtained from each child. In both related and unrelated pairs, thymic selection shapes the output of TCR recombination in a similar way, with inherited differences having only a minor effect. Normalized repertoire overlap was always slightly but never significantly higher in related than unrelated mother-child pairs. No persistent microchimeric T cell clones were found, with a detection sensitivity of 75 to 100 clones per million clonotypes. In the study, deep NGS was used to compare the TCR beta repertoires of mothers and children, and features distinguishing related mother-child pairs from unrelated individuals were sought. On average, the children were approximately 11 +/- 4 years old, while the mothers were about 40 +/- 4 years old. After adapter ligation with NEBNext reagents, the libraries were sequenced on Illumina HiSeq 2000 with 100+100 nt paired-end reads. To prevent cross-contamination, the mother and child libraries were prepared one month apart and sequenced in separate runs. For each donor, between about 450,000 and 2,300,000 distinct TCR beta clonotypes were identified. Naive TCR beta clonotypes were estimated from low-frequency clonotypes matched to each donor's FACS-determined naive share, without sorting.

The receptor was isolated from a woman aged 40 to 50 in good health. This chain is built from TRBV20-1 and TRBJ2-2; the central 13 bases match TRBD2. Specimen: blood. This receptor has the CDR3 CSAKGTSGAQSTGELFF. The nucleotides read TGCAGTGCTAAAGGGACTAGCGGGGCTCAGAGCACCGGGGAGCTGTTTTTT.